The 21 T cell receptor beta chains reported below all come from one sample, sequenced in a study of response to subunit inactivated influenza vaccine. One entry per CDR3 protein, called by TCRdb with MiXCR from the RT-PCR reads. Of roughly 180,000 distinct CDR3 sequences detected, about a tenth appear once; the ten largest clones hold 11%. The sample in question was non-naive T cells sorted from PBMCs, obtained on the day of vaccination. Receptors originate from a man aged 45-60 years who received an inactivated influenza vaccine.

The table lists this clonotype with a few counts. The genes are TRBV20-1 and TRBJ2-4; tentatively, D is TRBD1 or TRBD2 (5 bases each). The CDR3 totals 14 residues. V lost 3 bases, J lost 0 bases, and 9 bases lay in between. The germline CDR1 and CDR2 sequences are DFQATT and SNEGSKA (reference sequence). The CDR3 DNA reads as TGCAGTGCTAGGAGGGGCCTAGCCAAAAACATTCAGTACTTC. This translates into CSARRGLAKNIQYF.

The chain joins TRBV28 to TRBJ2-7, with D tentatively TRBD2 (5 bases). Germline V lookup: CDR1 MDHEN, CDR2 SYDVKM. Trimming removed 2 bases from V and 9 bases from J, with 17 bases in between. This CDR3 spans 14 amino acids. The CDR3 nucleotides are TGTGCCAGCAGTTTAAAACAGATGAGGGAACGGCAGTACTTC. Protein sequence: CASSLKQMRERQYF.

This chain links TRBV7-2 with TRBJ2-3; 11 nucleotides line up with TRBD2. Germline V gives CDR1 SGHTA, CDR2 FQGNSA. The CDR3 consists of 18 residues. V was clipped by 2 bases and J by 0 bases; unmatched bases: 7. CDR3 DNA sequence: TGTGCCAGCAGCTTATGGCTAGCGGGAGGCTCTAGCACAGATACGCAGTATTTT. This gives the protein CASSLWLAGGSSTDTQYF.

In this sample, this clonotype turned up many times. The genes are TRBV5-1 and TRBJ2-2; unclear D gene. Germline-derived CDR1 and CDR2 are SGHRS and YFSETQ. The CDR3 consists of 15 residues. Trimming shortened V by 3 bases and J by 5 bases, and 14 bases separated the two germline ends. CDR3 bases: TGCGCCAGCAGCTCGCTACCTACAGCTACCGGGGAGCTGTTTTTT. Protein product: CASSSLPTATGELFF.

This clonotype was observed at least ten times. The J gene is TRBJ2-7, the V gene TRBV12-3 or TRBV12-4; D not resolved. CDR3 size: 13 residues. Deletions cut 1 base from V and 4 bases from J, with 8 bases between. CDR3 bases: TGTGCCAGCAGTTTAGACGGTCCTTACGAGCAGTACTTC. Its protein product is CASSLDGPYEQYF.

At least ten counts were recorded for this clonotype. The rearrangement links TRBV7-9 to TRBJ2-1; D may be TRBD2 (6 bases). This CDR3 contains 14 residues. V shed 5 bases and J shed 10 bases, with 18 bases lying between them. Per the germline V gene, CDR1 is SEHNR and CDR2 is FQNEAQ (reference sequence). DNA for the CDR3: TGTGCCAGCAGCCACGGGCGGGACTTCGGAGAGCAGTTCTTC. The encoded protein is CASSHGRDFGEQFF.

This clonotype was counted many times. V gene TRBV7-3 combines with J gene TRBJ2-3, with D perhaps matching TRBD2 (5 bases). V lost 5 bases and J lost 6, with 12 bases in between. The length of the CDR3 is 13 residues. The germline V gene encodes CDR1 SGHTA and CDR2 FQGTGA. The DNA for the CDR3 is TGTGCCAGCAGCCGACTAAAGAGGGATACGCAGTATTTT. This translates into CASSRLKRDTQYF.

This chain joins TRBV14 and TRBJ1-2; 9 nucleotides line up with TRBD1. The V gene's germline CDR1 is SGHDN and CDR2 FVKESK. This CDR3 has 15 residues. V shed 1 base, J shed 1 base, and the junction held 1 base outside the gene matches. For the CDR3, the DNA is TGTGCCAGCAGCCAAGGACAGGGGGTTAACTATGGCTACACCTTC. This gives the protein CASSQGQGVNYGYTF.

The rearrangement uses TRBV12-3 or TRBV12-4 and TRBJ1-2; no definite D call. This CDR3 has 12 residues. V shed 6 bases and J shed 7 bases, with 12 bases lying between them. CDR3 region: CASSYRGFGYTF. CDR3 coding DNA: TGTGCCAGCAGCTATAGAGGGTTTGGCTACACCTTC.

In this sample, this clonotype turned up a few times. The chain carries TRBV20-1 and TRBJ2-1, with 7 bases lining up with TRBD2. The CDR3 contains 15 residues. In germline, CDR1 is DFQATT, CDR2 SNEGSKA (reference sequence). Trimming at V came to 6 bases and at J to 0 bases, leaving 8 bases not matched to a gene. CDR3 region: CSAHRLADSYNEQFF. CDR3 coding DNA: TGCAGTGCCCACCGTCTAGCGGACTCCTACAATGAGCAGTTCTTC.

This clonotype was observed a handful of times. V gene TRBV9 combines with J gene TRBJ2-3; D is unresolved. Trimming shortened V by 3 bases and J by 4 bases, and 9 bases separated the two germline ends. Germline CDR1 SGDLS, CDR2 YYNGEE. The CDR3 contains 13 residues. CDR3 coding DNA: TGTGCCAGCAGCGAAGTAGCATCAGATACGCAGTATTTT. As protein: CASSEVASDTQYF.

In its sample, this clonotype was seen a few times. The rearrangement links TRBV6-1 to TRBJ2-1, with 11 nucleotides matching TRBD1. Germline V gene sequence: CDR1 MNHNS, CDR2 SASEGT. V dropped 6 bases and J dropped 3; count of bases not matched to a gene: 4. CDR3 length: 15 residues. The DNA of the CDR3 is TGTGCCAGCAGCAGCGGGACAGGGGGCTACAATGAGCAGTTCTTC. As protein: CASSSGTGGYNEQFF.

The chain combines TRBV7-2 with TRBJ2-3, with a weak D call TRBD1 (7 bases). Trimming stripped 5 bases from V and 1 base from J, with 16 bases between. CDR1 and CDR2 from the germline V gene are SGHTA and FQGNSA. The CDR3 length is 16 residues. DNA for the CDR3: TGTGCCAGCAGCCCCGGCGGGACAGTAGGCACAGATACGCAGTATTTT. Translation: CASSPGGTVGTDTQYF. The full variable domain, with the rest looked up from reference TRBV7-2 and TRBJ2-3, is GAGVSQSPSNKVTEKGKDVELRCDPISGHTALYWYRQSLGQGLEFLIYFQGNSAPDKSGLPSDRFSAERTGGSVSTLTIQRTQQEDSAVYLCASSPGGTVGTDTQYFGPGTRLTVL.

This clonotype occurred many times. This chain links TRBV27 with TRBJ1-6; D unclear. CDR1 is MNHEY and CDR2 is SMNVEV in the germline V gene (reference sequence). This CDR3 comprises 14 residues. V was pared by 3 bases and J by 10 bases, with 13 bases between. CDR3 bases: TGTGCCAGCAGTTTCAATCTTGGACGATCACCCCTCCACTTT. It specifies CASSFNLGRSPLHF.

This clonotype was seen only a few times. This chain connects TRBV20-1 to TRBJ2-3; the D is unclear. Trimming removed 3 bases from V and 2 bases from J, with 6 bases in between. From germline, CDR1 is DFQATT and CDR2 SNEGSKA (reference sequence). This CDR3 contains 12 residues. CDR3: CSASEITDTQYF. The CDR3 DNA is TGCAGTGCTAGTGAGATCACAGATACGCAGTATTTT.

This clonotype came up a few times. The V gene is TRBV19, the J gene TRBJ2-1; possibly TRBD1 for D (5 bases). CDR3 length: 14 residues. The V gene lost 9 bases and the J gene lost 3 bases, with 15 bases spanning the gap. Germline loops: CDR1 LNHDA, CDR2 SQIVND (reference sequence). CDR3 sequence: CASSRQGNYNEQFF. CDR3 nucleotide sequence: TGTGCCAGCTCTCGCCAGGGAAACTACAATGAGCAGTTCTTC. Full variable domain (missing parts from reference TRBV19 and TRBJ2-1): DGGITQSPKYLFRKEGQNVTLSCEQNLNHDAMYWYRQDPGQGLRLIYYSQIVNDFQKGDIAEGYSVSREKKESFPLTVTSAQKNPTAFYLCASSRQGNYNEQFFGPGTRLTVL.

This clonotype was counted only a few times. The CDR3 DNA follows: TGTGCCAGCAGCCAAAGTTTCACCGGGGAGCTGTTTTTT. Translating gives CASSQSFTGELFF. This rearrangement joins TRBV14 to TRBJ2-2; no firm D call. CDR3 size: 13 residues. Germline assignment: CDR1 SGHDN and CDR2 FVKESK. Trimming took 2 bases from V and 4 from J, leaving 5 bases between them.

This clonotype was recorded many times. In DNA, the CDR3 is TGCAGTGCTAGAGATTTTCGGCTCGGGTCCTACGAGCAGTACTTC. Translating it yields CSARDFRLGSYEQYF. This chain links TRBV20-1 with TRBJ2-7; D gene uncertain. Trimming removed 0 bases at V and 1 base at J, with 13 bases between. Germline V gene sequence: CDR1 DFQATT, CDR2 SNEGSKA (reference sequence). The CDR3 consists of 15 residues.

The rearrangement links TRBV28 to TRBJ2-7; D gene uncertain. Germline CDR1 MDHEN, CDR2 SYDVKM. The CDR3 is made up of 12 amino acids. Trimming took 7 bases from V and 5 from J, leaving 12 bases between them. Here the CDR3 DNA reads TGTGCCAGCATTGGACGGTACGACGAGCAGTACTTC. This gives the protein CASIGRYDEQYF.

This clonotype was seen repeatedly, ten times or more. V gene TRBV7-7 combines with J gene TRBJ2-2; 11 bases map to TRBD2. The CDR3 spans 17 residues. V dropped 5 bases and J dropped 6; count of bases not matched to a gene: 11. Germline lookup yields CDR1 SSHAT and CDR2 FNYEAQ (reference sequence). Here the CDR3 DNA reads TGTGCCAGCAGCGCCCGACTAGTAGCGGGAGGGCCCGGGGAGCTGTTTTTT. Protein: CASSARLVAGGPGELFF.

This clonotype was seen many times. The chain has TRBV7-2 and TRBJ2-7; D perhaps matches TRBD2 (5 bases). Trimming cost V 5 bases and J 6 bases, with 11 bases left between them. The CDR3 consists of 12 residues. Germline V gene lookup returns CDR1 SGHTA and CDR2 FQGNSA. CDR3 DNA: TGTGCCAGCAGCCATGCCGGGGTCGAGCAGTACTTC. It translates to CASSHAGVEQYF.